Sequencing of this TCR beta chain was carried out in a study of CD8 T cells in ankylosing spondylitis. Whole-study results and caveats: What seemed typical of ankylosing spondylitis blood was a TCR beta motif built from about 8 highly homologous variants.

A note on this clonotype: The target antigen is unknown.

This CDR3 has 13 amino acids. V was shortened by 4 bases and J by 2 bases, with 8 bases between the two germline ends. Germline lookup yields CDR1 ENHRY and CDR2 SYGVKD. TCRdb processed the 5' RACE reads anew with MiXCR; each CDR3 protein has one entry. The sample lists fewer than 400,000 distinct CDR3 sequences; roughly 14% were seen once. The receptor comes from a male donor with ankylosing spondylitis or in good health (not recorded which). Sequenced sample: blood, either unsorted or a sorted T cell fraction (not recorded which). The chain recombines TRBV10-3 with TRBJ2-5; no firm D call. CDR3 residues: CAISGTRQETQYF. The DNA for the CDR3 is TGTGCCATCAGTGGGACCCGTCAAGAGACCCAGTACTTC.